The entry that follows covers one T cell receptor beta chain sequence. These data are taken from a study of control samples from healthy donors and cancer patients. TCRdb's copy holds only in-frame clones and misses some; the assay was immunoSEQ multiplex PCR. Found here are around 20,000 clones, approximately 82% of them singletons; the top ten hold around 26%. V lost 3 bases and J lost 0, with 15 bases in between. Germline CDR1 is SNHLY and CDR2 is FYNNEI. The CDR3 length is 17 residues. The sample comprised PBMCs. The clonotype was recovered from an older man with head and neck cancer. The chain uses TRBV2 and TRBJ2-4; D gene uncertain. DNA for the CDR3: TGTGCCAGCAGTGAGGGCACCTACCAACTAGCCAAAAACATTCAGTACTTC. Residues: CASSEGTYQLAKNIQYF.